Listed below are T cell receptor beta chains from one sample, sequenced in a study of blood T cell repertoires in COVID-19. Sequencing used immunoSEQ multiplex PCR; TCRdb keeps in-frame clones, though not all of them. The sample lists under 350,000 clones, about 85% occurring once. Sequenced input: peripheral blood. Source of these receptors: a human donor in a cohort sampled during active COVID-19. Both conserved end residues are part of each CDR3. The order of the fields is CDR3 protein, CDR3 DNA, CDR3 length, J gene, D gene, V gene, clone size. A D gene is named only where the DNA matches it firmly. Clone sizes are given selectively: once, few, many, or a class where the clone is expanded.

CDR3aa: CASSLTRGSTQYF
CDR3nt: TGTGCCAGCAGCTTAACTCGGGGTTCGACCCAGTACTTC
len: 13
j_gene: TRBJ2-5
d_gene: .
v_gene: TRBV11-2
abundance: .

CDR3aa: CASKFGLAEYNEQFF
CDR3nt: TGTGCCAGCAAGTTTGGACTAGCGGAGTACAATGAGCAGTTCTTC
len: 15
j_gene: TRBJ2-1
d_gene: TRBD2
v_gene: TRBV6-5
abundance: .

CDR3aa: CASGGGWGGYTF
CDR3nt: TGTGCCAGCGGGGGGGGCTGGGGCGGCTACACCTTC
len: 12
j_gene: TRBJ1-2
d_gene: .
v_gene: TRBV12-3/TRBV12-4
abundance: .

CDR3aa: CASSGRLAGGTGELFF
CDR3nt: TGTGCCAGCAGCGGACGACTAGCGGGTGGAACCGGGGAGCTGTTTTTT
len: 16
j_gene: TRBJ2-2
d_gene: TRBD2
v_gene: TRBV7-8
abundance: .

CDR3aa: CSVVAFGTQYF
CDR3nt: TGCAGCGTCGTCGCTTTCGGGACCCAGTACTTC
len: 11
j_gene: TRBJ2-5
d_gene: .
v_gene: TRBV29-1
abundance: .

CDR3aa: CAISEPSLTSGKNNEQFF
CDR3nt: TGTGCCATCAGTGAGCCATCGCTGACTAGCGGCAAAAACAATGAGCAGTTCTTC
len: 18
j_gene: TRBJ2-1
d_gene: TRBD2
v_gene: TRBV10-3
abundance: .

CDR3aa: CASSPNQNEQFF
CDR3nt: TGTGCCAGCTCACCGAATCAGAATGAGCAGTTCTTC
len: 12
j_gene: TRBJ2-1
d_gene: .
v_gene: TRBV18
abundance: .

CDR3aa: CASSFTTGSEQFF
CDR3nt: TGCGCCAGCAGCTTCACAACTGGGAGTGAGCAGTTCTTC
len: 13
j_gene: TRBJ2-1
d_gene: .
v_gene: TRBV5-1
abundance: .

CDR3aa: CASSLGTVYEQYF
CDR3nt: TGTGCCAGCAGCCTGGGTACAGTTTACGAGCAGTACTTC
len: 13
j_gene: TRBJ2-7
d_gene: .
v_gene: TRBV11-2
abundance: once

CDR3aa: CASSRGTGETQYF
CDR3nt: TGTGCCAGCAGCCGGGGGACAGGAGAGACCCAGTACTTC
len: 13
j_gene: TRBJ2-5
d_gene: TRBD1
v_gene: TRBV5-6
abundance: .

CDR3aa: CASSPGQSYEQYF
CDR3nt: TGTGCCAGCAGCCCTGGCCAGTCCTACGAGCAGTACTTC
len: 13
j_gene: TRBJ2-7
d_gene: .
v_gene: TRBV28
abundance: .

CDR3aa: CASSFTLDTEAFF
CDR3nt: TGTGCCAGCAGTTTTACGTTAGACACTGAAGCTTTCTTT
len: 13
j_gene: TRBJ1-1
d_gene: .
v_gene: TRBV12-3/TRBV12-4
abundance: .

CDR3aa: CASRGGTSSYEQYF
CDR3nt: TGTGCCAGCAGGGGCGGGACTTCCTCCTACGAGCAGTACTTC
len: 14
j_gene: TRBJ2-7
d_gene: .
v_gene: TRBV5-6
abundance: .

CDR3aa: CASSVEAIAKNIQYF
CDR3nt: TGTGCCAGCAGTGTAGAGGCGATAGCCAAAAACATTCAGTACTTC
len: 15
j_gene: TRBJ2-4
d_gene: .
v_gene: TRBV2
abundance: few

CDR3aa: CASSRGQTLSGEQFF
CDR3nt: TGTGCCAGCAGCCGAGGGCAGACTCTAAGCGGTGAGCAGTTCTTC
len: 15
j_gene: TRBJ2-1
d_gene: .
v_gene: TRBV9
abundance: .

CDR3aa: CASRRGRAETQYF
CDR3nt: TGTGCCAGTAGGAGAGGAAGAGCGGAGACCCAGTACTTC
len: 13
j_gene: TRBJ2-5
d_gene: .
v_gene: TRBV19
abundance: .

CDR3aa: CSATQGTEQYF
CDR3nt: TGCAGTGCTACCCAGGGGACCGAGCAGTACTTC
len: 11
j_gene: TRBJ2-7
d_gene: .
v_gene: TRBV20-1
abundance: .

CDR3aa: CASREDRPNSPLHF
CDR3nt: TGTGCCAGCAGGGAGGACAGACCAAATTCACCCCTCCACTTT
len: 14
j_gene: TRBJ1-6
d_gene: .
v_gene: TRBV6-5
abundance: few

CDR3aa: CASSSRELSGNTIYF
CDR3nt: TGTGCCAGCAGTTCCAGGGAACTCTCTGGAAACACCATATATTTT
len: 15
j_gene: TRBJ1-3
d_gene: .
v_gene: TRBV6-5
abundance: .

CDR3aa: CASSPGQGNTGELFF
CDR3nt: TGTGCCAGCTCACCGGGACAGGGGAACACCGGGGAGCTGTTTTTT
len: 15
j_gene: TRBJ2-2
d_gene: TRBD1
v_gene: TRBV18
abundance: .

CDR3aa: CASSPNPTVNTDTQYF
CDR3nt: TGTGCCAGCAGTCCTAATCCCACAGTTAACACAGATACGCAGTATTTT
len: 16
j_gene: TRBJ2-3
d_gene: .
v_gene: TRBV27
abundance: .

CDR3aa: CASSYPSGKSAAVF
CDR3nt: TGTGCCAGCAGTTACCCTAGCGGAAAATCGGCGGCGGTCTTC
len: 14
j_gene: TRBJ2-1
d_gene: TRBD2
v_gene: TRBV7-6
abundance: .

CDR3aa: CASSYSMSGGASEQYF
CDR3nt: TGTGCCAGCAGTTACTCGATGAGCGGGGGGGCCTCCGAGCAGTACTTC
len: 16
j_gene: TRBJ2-7
d_gene: TRBD2
v_gene: TRBV6-2/TRBV6-3
abundance: .

CDR3aa: CASSLARNSADTQYF
CDR3nt: TGTGCCAGCAGTTTGGCGAGGAACTCCGCAGATACGCAGTATTTT
len: 15
j_gene: TRBJ2-3
d_gene: .
v_gene: TRBV6-2/TRBV6-3
abundance: .

CDR3aa: CASSDPLPDTQYF
CDR3nt: TGTGCCAGCAGTGACCCCCTCCCGGATACGCAGTATTTT
len: 13
j_gene: TRBJ2-3
d_gene: .
v_gene: TRBV25-1
abundance: .

CDR3aa: CASGRAGSNQPQHF
CDR3nt: TGTGCCAGCGGCCGCGCGGGCAGCAATCAGCCCCAGCATTTT
len: 14
j_gene: TRBJ1-5
d_gene: .
v_gene: TRBV9
abundance: .

CDR3aa: CASSPFGGAGGYNEQFF
CDR3nt: TGTGCCAGCAGCCCCTTCGGGGGAGCGGGAGGCTACAATGAGCAGTTCTTC
len: 17
j_gene: TRBJ2-1
d_gene: TRBD2
v_gene: TRBV3-1/TRBV3-2
abundance: .

CDR3aa: CASSVGLAAYNEQFF
CDR3nt: TGTGCCAGCAGCGTTGGGCTAGCGGCCTACAATGAGCAGTTCTTC
len: 15
j_gene: TRBJ2-1
d_gene: TRBD2
v_gene: TRBV9
abundance: .

CDR3aa: CASRAPGGYEQYF
CDR3nt: TGTGCCAGCAGAGCCCCCGGGGGCTACGAGCAGTACTTC
len: 13
j_gene: TRBJ2-7
d_gene: .
v_gene: TRBV28
abundance: .

CDR3aa: CASSLGGRDAGELFF
CDR3nt: TGTGCCAGCAGCTTGGGCGGGAGGGACGCCGGGGAGCTGTTTTTT
len: 15
j_gene: TRBJ2-2
d_gene: TRBD2
v_gene: TRBV5-4
abundance: .

CDR3aa: CASTKIVVSSYNEQFF
CDR3nt: TGTGCCAGCACAAAGATTGTAGTTAGCTCCTACAATGAGCAGTTCTTC
len: 16
j_gene: TRBJ2-1
d_gene: .
v_gene: TRBV6-6
abundance: .